This T cell receptor beta chain was obtained from a study of regulatory T cells in long-lasting Graves disease. Overall study: Freshly diagnosed Graves' patients had used antithyroid drugs for under 3 months.

The authors built TCR beta libraries using iRepertoire HTBI primers and Arm-PCR of CDR3 regions. TCRdb re-derived calls from the multiplex PCR reads in MiXCR, one entry per CDR3 protein. The sample carries a few hundred thousand distinct CDR3 sequences, approximately 12% recorded once. This clonotype was counted a few times. Time point given: newly diagnosed GD, antithyroid drugs for less than 3 months. PBMCs were the source of the RNA used for TCR sequencing. These same data were also listed under a study on T cells in Graves' hyperthyroidism and ophthalmopathy. This second report adds: Diagnosis of hyperthyroidism was new in patients aged 18 to 65, and its duration was under 2 months. A first-round RT-PCR of the TCR CDR3 used the HTBI primer set.

This TCR came from a woman between 18 and 29 years old with Graves disease. The sample in question was peripheral blood mononuclear cells (PBMCs), obtained at new diagnosis, from a patient treated with antithyroid drugs.

The CDR3 here is CSALGRGNTEAFF. CDR3 DNA: TGCAGTGCTTTGGGACGGGGGAACACTGAAGCTTTCTTT. The V gene is TRBV20-1, the J gene TRBJ1-1, with D possibly being TRBD1 (5 bases). V dropped 5 bases and J dropped 1 base, with 11 bases sitting between them. The CDR3 spans 13 residues. CDR1 and CDR2 from the germline V gene are DFQATT and SNEGSKA (reference sequence).